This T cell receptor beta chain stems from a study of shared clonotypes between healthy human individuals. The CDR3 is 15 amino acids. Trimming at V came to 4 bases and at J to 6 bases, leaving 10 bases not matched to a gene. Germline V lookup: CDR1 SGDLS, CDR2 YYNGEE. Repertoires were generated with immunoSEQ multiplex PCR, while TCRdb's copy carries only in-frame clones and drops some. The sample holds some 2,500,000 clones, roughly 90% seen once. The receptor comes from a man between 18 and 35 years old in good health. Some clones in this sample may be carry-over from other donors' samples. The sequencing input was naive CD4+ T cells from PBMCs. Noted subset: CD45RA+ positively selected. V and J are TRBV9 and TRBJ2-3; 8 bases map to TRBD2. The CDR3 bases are TGTGCCAGCAGCCGTAGCGGGGCGGTCGGGGATACGCAGTATTTT. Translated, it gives CASSRSGAVGDTQYF. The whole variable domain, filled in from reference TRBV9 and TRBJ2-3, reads DSGVTQTPKHLITATGQRVTLRCSPRSGDLSVYWYQQSLDQGLQFLIQYYNGEERAKGNILERFSAQQFPDLHSELNLSSLELGDSALYFCASSRSGAVGDTQYFGPGTRLTVL.